This TCR beta chain stems from a study of post-analysis software for immune sequencing data. The study's findings and limits: Four or five TRBV segments were more frequent in patients than controls; TRBV5-6, TRBV5-1 and TRBV20-1 belonged to this group. Clustering by F measure revealed strong co-clustering among samples prepared together in one batch.

TCR beta libraries were prepared from cDNA with unique molecular identifiers. TCRdb reprocessed the PCR reads with MiXCR, giving one entry per CDR3 protein. The table lists 800,000 to 950,000 distinct CDR3 sequences, approximately 50% of them singletons. The germline V gene encodes CDR1 LGHNA and CDR2 YNFKEQ. Unmatched junction bases numbered 3, after V lost 0 bases and J lost 1 base. The CDR3 length is 16 residues. Concerning this clonotype itself: Its specificity is not known.

The sequence was obtained from a girl aged 5-17 years with multiple sclerosis. Specimen: blood. This chain joins TRBV4-2 and TRBJ2-5; TRBD2 agrees at 9 bases. As DNA, the CDR3 is TGTGCCAGCAGCCAAGATCCTAGCGGGGTCCAAGAGACCCAGTACTTC. Its translation: CASSQDPSGVQETQYF.